This entry lists 18 T cell receptor beta chains sequenced from one sample in a study of blood T cell repertoires in COVID-19. The protocol was immunoSEQ multiplex PCR, while the TCRdb copy is restricted to in-frame clones and leaves out a portion. The sample gives approximately 280,000 clones, 87% of which show up once; about 5.7% is in the top ten. The material sequenced was PBMCs or T cells enriched from blood (not recorded which). The receptors shown here come from a woman aged 40-49 years who had recovered from COVID-19.

Of note for this clone: Germline and junction disagree at one end, which may indicate a read error. The CDR3 bases are TGCTCTTGTGCCCCAGGGGGCACTGAAGCTTTCTTT. Translating it yields CSCAPGGTEAFF. The chain recombines TRBV30 with TRBJ1-1, with TRBD1 matching 7 bases. This CDR3 is built from 12 residues. Germline V CDR1 and CDR2: GTSNPN, SVGIG (reference sequence).

This sequence joins TRBV9 and TRBJ1-1; the match to TRBD1 covers 7 bases. CDR3 length: 13 amino acids. Looked up from germline, CDR1 is SGDLS and CDR2 is YYNGEE. V lost 3 bases, J lost 4 bases, and 3 bases stayed unmatched. DNA for the CDR3: TGTGCCAGCAGCGGACAGGGTTTCACTGAAGCTTTCTTT. It yields the protein CASSGQGFTEAFF.

The chain uses TRBV24-1 and TRBJ1-5, with a possible D match to TRBD1 (5 bases). There are 16 residues in the CDR3. CDR1 and CDR2 from the germline V gene are KGHDR and SFDVKD. The V and J ends lost 3 bases and 3 bases respectively, with 14 bases between them. The CDR3 sequence: CATSDGSGRNNQPQHF. The CDR3 nucleotides are TGTGCCACCAGTGATGGCTCAGGGCGGAACAATCAGCCCCAGCATTTT.

The CDR3 loop is CASTGGALAKNIQYF. CDR3 sequence (DNA): TGTGCCAGCACGGGTGGAGCCCTAGCCAAAAACATTCAGTACTTC. The chain combines TRBV2 with TRBJ2-4; D remains unclear. The ends were cut back, 7 bases at V and 0 bases at J, with 13 bases in the middle. Germline V gives CDR1 SNHLY, CDR2 FYNNEI. The CDR3 contains 15 residues.

The CDR3 nucleotides are TGTGCCACCGGGGGAGTAGCGGGAGGGCGGGGTGAGCAGTTCTTC. This encodes CATGGVAGGRGEQFF. The chain carries TRBV24-1 and TRBJ2-1, with 11 bases that match TRBD2. V lost 9 bases, J lost 9 bases, and 12 bases stayed unmatched. CDR1 KGHDR and CDR2 SFDVKD come from the germline V gene. The CDR3 is 15 amino acids.

The CDR3 spells CASSFKGLAGGVEQFF. The CDR3 DNA follows: TGTGCCAGCAGCTTCAAGGGACTAGCGGGAGGTGTTGAGCAGTTCTTC. This sequence joins TRBV5-4 and TRBJ2-1, with 15 positions matching TRBD2. Germline CDR1 reads SGHNT; CDR2 reads YYREEE (reference sequence). V shed 2 bases, J shed 9 bases, and the junction held 6 bases outside the gene matches. The CDR3 runs 16 residues. Full variable domain (outside the CDR3, taken from reference TRBV5-4 and TRBJ2-1): ETGVTQSPTHLIKTRGQQVTLRCSSQSGHNTVSWYQQALGQGPQFIFQYYREEENGRGNFPPRFSGLQFPNYSSELNVNALELDDSALYLCASSFKGLAGGVEQFFGPGTRLTVL.

This clone showed up just a few times. The chain is built from TRBV6-5 and TRBJ1-3; the D is unclear. Trimming took off 6 bases at V and 5 bases at J, with 11 bases between the two ends. Germline CDR1 is MNHEY and CDR2 is SVGAGI. The CDR3 is 13 amino acids. The CDR3 DNA follows: TGTGCCAGCAGGCTCAGTGCCCGAAACACCATATATTTT. This encodes CASRLSARNTIYF.

J is TRBJ2-1 and V is TRBV3-1 (or the pseudogene TRBV3-2); 7 nucleotides match TRBD2. CDR1 LGHDT and CDR2 YNNKEL come from the germline V gene (reference sequence). J gave up 9 bases and V 1 base, and 9 bases lay outside the gene matches. The CDR3 covers 15 residues. CDR3 nucleotides: TGTGCCAGCAGCCAAGTTGGCGGGAGCATGGGTGAGCAGTTCTTC. Its translation is CASSQVGGSMGEQFF.

The chain links TRBV5-1 to TRBJ2-5; no definite D call. The CDR3 is made up of 14 amino acids. Germline V gives CDR1 SGHRS, CDR2 YFSETQ. Trimming took off 0 bases at V and 5 bases at J, with 11 bases between the two ends. CDR3 in amino acids: CASSLVAPAETQYF. CDR3 DNA sequence: TGCGCCAGCAGCTTGGTCGCTCCTGCGGAGACCCAGTACTTC.

The V call is TRBV27, the J call TRBJ1-1, with a weak D call TRBD1 (6 bases). V shed 1 base and J shed 3 bases, with 6 bases lying between them. Germline CDR1 is MNHEY and CDR2 is SMNVEV (reference sequence). The CDR3 has 13 residues. This CDR3 is CASSLYRDTEAFF. In DNA, the CDR3 is TGTGCCAGCAGTTTATACAGGGACACTGAAGCTTTCTTT.

The CDR3 sequence: CASSFTGGVTYEQYF. CDR3 coding DNA: TGTGCCAGCAGTTTTACGGGAGGGGTAACCTACGAGCAGTACTTC. The rearrangement links TRBV6-5 to TRBJ2-7; 8 nucleotides match TRBD2. CDR3 length: 15 residues. Unmatched junction bases numbered 7, after V lost 4 bases and J lost 2 bases. The germline gives CDR1 MNHEY, CDR2 SVGAGI.

V gene TRBV14 combines with J gene TRBJ2-3; the D gene is possibly TRBD1 (6 bases). The CDR3 is 16 amino acids. Germline V gene sequence: CDR1 SGHDN, CDR2 FVKESK. V lost 0 bases and J 6 bases, leaving 16 bases between the germline ends. The CDR3 sequence: CASSQDSRVRGDTQYF. For the CDR3, the DNA is TGTGCCAGCAGCCAAGATTCTAGAGTAAGGGGGGATACGCAGTATTTT. The variable domain in full, with the rest retrieved from reference TRBV14 and TRBJ2-3, is EAGVTQFPSHSVIEKGQTVTLRCDPISGHDNLYWYRRVMGKEIKFLLHFVKESKQDESGMPNNRFLAERTGGTYSTLKVQPAELEDSGVYFCASSQDSRVRGDTQYFGPGTRLTVL.

This sequence joins TRBV19 and TRBJ2-4, with TRBD2 identical over 7 bases. J gave up 0 bases and V 7 bases, and 15 bases lay outside the gene matches. CDR1 LNHDA and CDR2 SQIVND come from the germline V gene (reference sequence). The CDR3 contains 18 residues. The CDR3 sequence is CASTREAVTLEAKNIQYF. The CDR3 nucleotides are TGTGCCAGTACCCGGGAGGCAGTAACCCTAGAAGCCAAAAACATTCAGTACTTC.

This chain uses TRBV11-2 with TRBJ2-4, with D possibly matching TRBD1 (6 bases). The germline CDR1 and CDR2 sequences are SGHAT and FQNNGV. V lost 5 bases and J lost 0, with 11 bases in between. The CDR3 covers 15 residues. The CDR3 nucleotides are TGTGCCAGCAGCGAACAACAGGGAGCCAAAAACATTCAGTACTTC. This sequence encodes CASSEQQGAKNIQYF.

The chain links TRBV28 to TRBJ2-1; maybe TRBD2 (6 bases). V was clipped by 10 bases and J by 8 bases, with 24 bases between them. Germline V gives CDR1 MDHEN, CDR2 SYDVKM. The CDR3 spans 15 residues. In DNA form, the CDR3 reads TGTGCCACCAAAAATCCGGGGGACCCGAGCGATGAGCAGTTCTTC. It codes for CATKNPGDPSDEQFF.

V and J are TRBV27 and TRBJ2-1, with a possible D match to TRBD1 (5 bases). V dropped 3 bases and J dropped 0 bases, with 6 bases sitting between them. This CDR3 has 14 residues. Germline V CDR1 and CDR2: MNHEY, SMNVEV (reference sequence). CDR3 sequence reads: CASSLTASYNEQFF. CDR3 DNA: TGTGCCAGCAGTTTGACAGCCTCCTACAATGAGCAGTTCTTC.

This rearrangement joins TRBV4-3 to TRBJ1-5; 7 bases fit TRBD1. The CDR3 is 12 amino acids. CDR1 is LGHNA, CDR2 YSLEER, per germline. V shed 5 bases, J shed 14 bases, and the junction held 9 bases outside the gene matches. The CDR3 DNA reads as TGCGCCAGCAGCGAAATGACAGGGCCGAAGCATTTT. Translated, it gives CASSEMTGPKHF.

The chain recombines TRBV3-1 (or the pseudogene TRBV3-2) with TRBJ2-5, with D unresolved. The CDR3 has 12 amino acids. V was clipped by 1 base and J by 4 bases, with 4 bases between them. Germline-derived CDR1 and CDR2 are LGHDT and YNNKEL (reference sequence). CDR3 amino acids: CASSQAGETQYF. The CDR3 nucleotides are TGTGCCAGCAGCCAAGCGGGAGAGACCCAGTACTTC.